What follows is one T cell receptor (beta chain) and its context. The sample originates from a study of blood T cell repertoires in COVID-19. About the study: There were acute and convalescent COVID-19 samples, and they came from the United States, Italy and Spain. Sources were T cells, B-cell-depleted T cells, or PBMCs; the material itself was cDNA or gDNA.

The authors' processing: By means of reference gene primer amplification, nucleated cell counts were estimated. Clones were read by immunoSEQ multiplex PCR, and TCRdb kept only the in-frame ones, dropping some. V and J calls plus clone size are reproduced from that table; the DNA served to infer D and trimming. The table has about 96,000 clones, around three quarters seen once. The CDR3 sequence is 18 residues long. Germline-derived CDR1 and CDR2 are SGHVS and FQNEAQ. J gave up 3 bases and V 2 bases, and 10 bases lay outside the gene matches. The rearrangement uses TRBV7-8 and TRBJ2-2, with 9 bases fitting TRBD2. Input material: peripheral blood. The clonotype comes from a man aged 45 to 65 who had recovered from COVID-19. CDR3 protein: CASSLIMSRGGYTGELFF. DNA of the CDR3: TGTGCCAGCAGCTTAATTATGTCGCGGGGGGGTTACACCGGGGAGCTGTTTTTT.